Listed here are 16 T cell receptor beta chains from one sample, sequenced in a study of CD8 T cells in ankylosing spondylitis (TCRdb year 2017). Their target antigens are unknown. The full study reports these points: A TCR beta motif made up of several highly homologous amino acid variants appeared to be characteristic of blood from ankylosing spondylitis patients.

Libraries were made using 5' RACE. The listed sequencing device is Illumina HiSeq 2500. TCRdb passed the public sequencing reads through fastp at Q25 and MiXCR, retaining productive beta sequences. Identical CDR3 proteins give one entry, which carries the most common genes and DNA. This sample holds about 220,000 distinct CDR3 sequences; 15% to 20% were observed only once. Under 45% of the sample comes from the top ten. Material for sequencing was blood, either unsorted or a sorted T cell fraction (not recorded which). The receptors derive from a male donor with ankylosing spondylitis.

The chain couples TRBV4-2 to TRBJ2-7; D gene ambiguous. Deletions cut 1 base from V and 2 bases from J, with 12 bases between. Germline V gives CDR1 LGHNA, CDR2 YNFKEQ. This CDR3 spans 15 amino acids. CDR3 residues: CASSQAFGETYEQYF. The CDR3 DNA follows: TGTGCCAGCAGCCAAGCTTTTGGCGAGACCTACGAGCAGTACTTC.

J is TRBJ2-1 and V is TRBV15; possible D gene TRBD2, 7 bases. Between the trimmed V and J ends, which lost 4 bases and 5 bases, there was a span of 12 bases. CDR3 length equals 14 residues. From germline, CDR1 is LNHNV and CDR2 YYDKDF (reference sequence). CDR3 protein: CATSNGGLHNEQFF. CDR3 nucleotide sequence: TGTGCCACCAGCAACGGGGGGCTTCACAATGAGCAGTTCTTC. The entire variable domain, with the rest obtained from reference TRBV15 and TRBJ2-1, is as follows: DAMVIQNPRYQVTQFGKPVTLSCSQTLNHNVMYWYQQKSSQAPKLLFHYYDKDFNNEADTPDNFQSRRPNTSFCFLDIRSPGLGDTAMYLCATSNGGLHNEQFFGPGTRLTVL.

V gene TRBV7-9 combines with J gene TRBJ2-1, with TRBD1 as a possible D gene (5 bases). The germline CDR1 and CDR2 sequences are SEHNR and FQNEAQ (reference sequence). The CDR3 extends over 16 amino acids. Trimming pared 5 bases from V and 2 bases from J, leaving 16 bases between. The DNA for the CDR3 is TGTGCCAGCAGCCCTCGGGCCCAGGGAACCTACAATGAGCAGTTCTTC. The encoded protein is CASSPRAQGTYNEQFF.

In its sample, this clonotype was seen a few times. CDR3 DNA sequence: TGTGCCAGCAGTTTGACCGACATCAGCTACGAGCAGTACTTC. Its translation: CASSLTDISYEQYF. The rearrangement joins TRBV12-3 or TRBV12-4 to TRBJ2-7; D remains ambiguous. This CDR3 region has 14 residues. V was cut by 3 bases and J by 3 bases, with 12 bases left in between.

This sequence joins TRBV15 and TRBJ2-1; D perhaps matches TRBD1 (5 bases). The CDR3 totals 15 residues. V was cut by 8 bases and J by 2 bases, with 16 bases left in between. Germline CDR1 LNHNV, CDR2 YYDKDF (reference sequence). CDR3 amino acids: CATDRTDTPYNEQFF. The CDR3 DNA reads TGTGCCACCGACCGGACGGACACTCCCTACAATGAGCAGTTCTTC.

This chain uses TRBV7-9 with TRBJ1-4; TRBD1 matches 7 bases. There are 16 residues in the CDR3. Germline V gene data show CDR1 as SEHNR and CDR2 as FQNEAQ (reference sequence). The V gene end was trimmed by 5 bases and the J gene end by 4 bases; junction bases not matched to a gene: 10. As DNA, the CDR3 is TGTGCCAGCAGCCCGACAGGGTCGGGTGGTAATGAAAAACTGTTTTTT. Protein product: CASSPTGSGGNEKLFF.

The V and J genes are TRBV25-1 and TRBJ1-6; possibly TRBD1 for D (6 bases). CDR3 size: 14 residues. The V end was cut by 4 bases, the J end by 10 bases, with 14 bases between. Germline V CDR1 and CDR2: MGHDK, SYGVNS. The CDR3 sequence is CASSVTGIHSPLHF. The CDR3 nucleotides read TGTGCCAGCAGTGTAACAGGGATACACTCACCCCTCCACTTT.

The V gene is TRBV28, the J gene TRBJ2-5; D gene ambiguous. The CDR3 runs 12 residues. CDR1 is MDHEN and CDR2 is SYDVKM in the germline V gene. V dropped 8 bases and J dropped 1 base, with 8 bases sitting between them. The CDR3: CASRRSQETQYF. CDR3 in DNA: TGTGCCAGCCGGCGGTCCCAAGAGACCCAGTACTTC.

This clonotype was recorded at least ten times. The chain is built from TRBV4-3 and TRBJ2-1; no clear D gene. Germline lookup yields CDR1 LGHNA and CDR2 YSLEER. Deletions cut 0 bases from V and 3 bases from J, with 6 bases between. The CDR3 has 14 residues. Here the CDR3 DNA reads TGCGCCAGCAGCCAAGAGCTAAACTACAATGAGCAGTTCTTC. Translated, it gives CASSQELNYNEQFF.

The sample holds many counts of this clonotype. The J gene is TRBJ2-7, the V gene TRBV12-3 or TRBV12-4, with D tentatively TRBD1 (8 bases). V dropped 7 bases and J dropped 3 bases, with 22 bases sitting between them. This CDR3 has 16 residues. The CDR3 here is CASTYRGGPQNYEQYF. DNA of the CDR3: TGTGCCAGCACCTACAGGGGGGGGCCTCAAAACTACGAGCAGTACTTC.

The genes are TRBV9 and TRBJ2-5; 7 nucleotides line up with TRBD1. V lost 0 bases and J lost 2; bases outside the gene matches: 4. CDR1 is SGDLS and CDR2 is YYNGEE in the germline V gene. The CDR3 has 15 amino acids. CDR3 sequence reads: CASSVDWTGQETQYF. The CDR3 DNA follows: TGTGCCAGCAGCGTAGATTGGACAGGACAAGAGACCCAGTACTTC.

J is TRBJ2-3 and V is TRBV29-1; 8 bases are a match to TRBD1. This CDR3 is built from 14 residues. Germline V gives CDR1 SQVTM, CDR2 ANQGSEA. Germline trimming cut 3 bases from V and 4 bases from J; bases unmatched to any gene: 6. The CDR3 DNA reads TGCAGCGTTGACAGGACAGGGAACGCAGATACGCAGTATTTT. Protein product: CSVDRTGNADTQYF.

The chain couples TRBV3-1 to TRBJ1-2; D unresolved. V was trimmed by 4 bases and J by 3 bases, leaving 15 bases between them. Germline V gives CDR1 LGHDT, CDR2 YNNKEL (reference sequence). This CDR3 region has 15 residues. The CDR3 sequence: CASSLDHQAYYGYTF. CDR3 sequence (DNA): TGTGCCAGCAGCCTGGATCACCAGGCCTACTATGGCTACACCTTC.

A few counts support this clonotype. The V and J genes are TRBV7-9 and TRBJ1-1; D is possibly TRBD1 (6 bases). V shed 1 base and J shed 1 base, with 10 bases lying between them. CDR1 SEHNR and CDR2 FQNEAQ come from the germline V gene (reference sequence). The CDR3 runs to 15 residues. CDR3 nucleotides: TGTGCCAGCAGCTTAGGGGGGCTGGGGAACACTGAAGCTTTCTTT. Translating it yields CASSLGGLGNTEAFF.

This chain joins TRBV27 and TRBJ1-2; D is ambiguous. Germline loops: CDR1 MNHEY, CDR2 SMNVEV (reference sequence). Trimming removed 5 bases from V and 4 bases from J, with 14 bases in between. This CDR3 contains 14 residues. The CDR3 loop is CASSTGPAVYGYTF. As DNA, the CDR3 is TGTGCCAGCAGTACCGGGCCCGCCGTCTATGGCTACACCTTC.

This chain uses TRBV24-1 with TRBJ2-2; D possibly uses TRBD1 or TRBD2 (6 bases each). With 5 bases removed from V and 2 bases from J, the gap between germline ends came to 17 bases. The CDR3 extends over 17 amino acids. Germline V gene data show CDR1 as KGHDR and CDR2 as SFDVKD. The CDR3 DNA is TGTGCCACCAGTGCCAATTTGGGCGGGACAAACACCGGGGAGCTGTTTTTT. Its translation: CATSANLGGTNTGELFF.